This T cell receptor (beta chain) comes out of a study of T cell responses to AZD1222 COVID-19 vaccine. This clone was counted once. The antigen is unknown. Germline V gene data show CDR1 as SGDLS and CDR2 as YYNGEE. The ends were cut back, 5 bases at V and 9 bases at J, with 16 bases in the middle. The length of the CDR3 is 13 residues. Study-wide findings and caveats: Regions 160-218 and 743-854 held dominance among vaccine-associated CD4 TCRs, which spanned spike. Only 5 to 7 individuals given AZD1222 were seropositive at baseline. The donors showed a predominance of white British ancestry and of females, with possible underestimation of clonal diversity.

The table came from immunoSEQ multiplex PCR; TCRdb's copy has only in-frame clones and leaves some out. In the table there are about 120,000 clones, about 90% of which are singletons. This receptor was identified in an adult in good health. Sample: peripheral blood, taken on day 0 of AZD1222 vaccination. The chain carries TRBV9 and TRBJ2-3; D uncertain. CDR3 nucleotide sequence: TGTGCCAGCAGTAAGGACGGGTCGAGGACGCAGTATTTT. Its translation: CASSKDGSRTQYF.